Detailed here is one TCR beta chain. The CDR3 covers 14 residues. CDR1 is SGHVS and CDR2 is FNYEAQ in the germline V gene. V lost 5 bases and J lost 2, with 12 bases in between. TCRdb's table, derived via immunoSEQ multiplex PCR, lists solely in-frame clones and lacks some. The data hold about 120,000 clones, with roughly 88% observed a single time. These data come from a study of T cell responses to AZD1222 COVID-19 vaccine. Study context: Second doses at about 4 or about 12 weeks were pooled.

The TCR was taken from an adult in good health. The sample here was peripheral blood, taken on day 0 of AZD1222 vaccination. This chain joins TRBV7-6 and TRBJ1-1; D is possibly TRBD1 (6 bases). The CDR3 coding sequence is TGTGCCAGCAGCGGGAGGGGGAGCAACACTGAAGCTTTCTTT. Translated, it gives CASSGRGSNTEAFF.